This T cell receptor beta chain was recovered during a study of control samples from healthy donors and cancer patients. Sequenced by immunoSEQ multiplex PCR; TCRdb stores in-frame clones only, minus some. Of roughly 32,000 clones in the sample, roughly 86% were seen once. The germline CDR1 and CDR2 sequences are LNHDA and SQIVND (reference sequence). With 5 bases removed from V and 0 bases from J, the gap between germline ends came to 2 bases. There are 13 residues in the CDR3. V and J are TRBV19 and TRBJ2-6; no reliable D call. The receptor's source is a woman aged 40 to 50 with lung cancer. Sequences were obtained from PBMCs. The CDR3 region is CASSASGANVLTF. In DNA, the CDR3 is TGTGCCAGTAGTGCCTCTGGGGCCAACGTCCTGACTTTC.